These 2 T cell receptor beta chains share one sample of origin, sequenced in a study of cytotoxic CD8 clonotypes in ibrutinib-treated CLL. Assay used: immunoSEQ multiplex PCR; TCRdb lists only in-frame clones, some missing. Among about 300,000 clones listed, 70% to 80% were seen once. The source material was PBMCs, sampled at disease progression, from a patient treated with ibrutinib. The receptors were gathered from a human donor with chronic lymphocytic leukemia.

This clone was picked up a small number of times. V gene TRBV6-4 combines with J gene TRBJ1-5; D possibly corresponds to TRBD1 (5 bases). CDR3 length equals 18 residues. V dropped 11 bases and J dropped 3 bases, with 29 bases sitting between them. From germline, CDR1 is MRHNA and CDR2 SNTAGT. CDR3 region: CAGPERHTRDSINQPQHF. As DNA, the CDR3 is TGTGCCGGACCCGAGAGGCATACTCGAGACAGTATCAATCAGCCCCAGCATTTT.

The chain uses TRBV7-2 and TRBJ2-2, with D perhaps assigned TRBD1 or TRBD2 (5 bases each). V dropped 5 bases and J dropped 7 bases, with 11 bases sitting between them. This CDR3 contains 13 residues. CDR1 is SGHTA and CDR2 is FQGNSA in the germline V gene. CDR3 amino acids: CASSRDVSGELFF. In DNA form, the CDR3 reads TGTGCCAGCAGCAGGGACGTCAGCGGGGAGCTGTTTTTT.